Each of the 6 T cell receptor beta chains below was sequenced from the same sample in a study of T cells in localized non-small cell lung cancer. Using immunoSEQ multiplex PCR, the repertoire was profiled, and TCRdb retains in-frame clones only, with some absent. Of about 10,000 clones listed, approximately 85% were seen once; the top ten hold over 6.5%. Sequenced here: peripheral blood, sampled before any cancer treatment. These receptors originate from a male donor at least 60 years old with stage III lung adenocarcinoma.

CDR3 bases: TGTGCCAGCAGCGCAATGAACACTGAAGCTTTCTTT. This encodes CASSAMNTEAFF. The chain recombines TRBV9 with TRBJ1-1; D remains unclear. The V end was cut by 3 bases, the J end by 0 bases, with 3 bases between. The germline V gene encodes CDR1 SGDLS and CDR2 YYNGEE. The CDR3 spans 12 residues.

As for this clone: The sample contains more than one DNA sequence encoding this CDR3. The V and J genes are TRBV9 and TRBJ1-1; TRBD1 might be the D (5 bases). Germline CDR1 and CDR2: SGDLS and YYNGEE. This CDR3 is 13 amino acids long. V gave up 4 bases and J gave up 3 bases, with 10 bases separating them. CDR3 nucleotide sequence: TGTGCCAGCAGCCCCGGGGACGACACTGAAGCTTTCTTT. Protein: CASSPGDDTEAFF. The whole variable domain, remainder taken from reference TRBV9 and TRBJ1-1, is DSGVTQTPKHLITATGQRVTLRCSPRSGDLSVYWYQQSLDQGLQFLIQYYNGEERAKGNILERFSAQQFPDLHSELNLSSLELGDSALYFCASSPGDDTEAFFGQGTRLTVV.

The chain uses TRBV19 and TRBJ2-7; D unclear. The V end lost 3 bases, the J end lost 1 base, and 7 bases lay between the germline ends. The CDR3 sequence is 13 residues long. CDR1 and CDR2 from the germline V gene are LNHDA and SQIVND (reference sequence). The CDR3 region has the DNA TGTGCCAGTAGTATGGAGATTTCCTACGAGCAGTACTTC. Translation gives CASSMEISYEQYF.

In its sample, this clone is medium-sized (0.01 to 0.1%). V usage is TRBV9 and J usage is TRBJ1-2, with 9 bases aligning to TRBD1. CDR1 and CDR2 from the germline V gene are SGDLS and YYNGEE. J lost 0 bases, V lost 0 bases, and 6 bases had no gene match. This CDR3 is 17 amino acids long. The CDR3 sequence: CASSVGDRGAANYGYTF. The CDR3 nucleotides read TGTGCCAGCAGCGTAGGAGACAGGGGGGCCGCTAACTATGGCTACACCTTC.

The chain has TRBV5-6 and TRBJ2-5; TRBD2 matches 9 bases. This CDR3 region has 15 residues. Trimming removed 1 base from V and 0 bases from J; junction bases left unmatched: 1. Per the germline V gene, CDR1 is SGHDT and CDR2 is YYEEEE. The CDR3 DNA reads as TGTGCCAGCAGCTTGCCTAGCGGGGACCAAGAGACCCAGTACTTC. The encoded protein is CASSLPSGDQETQYF. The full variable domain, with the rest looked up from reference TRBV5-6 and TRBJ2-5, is DAGVTQSPTHLIKTRGQQVTLRCSPKSGHDTVSWYQQALGQGPQFIFQYYEEEERQRGNFPDRFSGHQFPNYSSELNVNALLLGDSALYLCASSLPSGDQETQYFGPGTRLLVL.

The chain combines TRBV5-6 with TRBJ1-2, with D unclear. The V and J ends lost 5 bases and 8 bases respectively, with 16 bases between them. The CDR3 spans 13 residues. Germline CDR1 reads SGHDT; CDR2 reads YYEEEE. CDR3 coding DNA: TGTGCCAGCAGGGGGATTTCTAGGTGGGGCTACACCTTC. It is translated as CASRGISRWGYTF.